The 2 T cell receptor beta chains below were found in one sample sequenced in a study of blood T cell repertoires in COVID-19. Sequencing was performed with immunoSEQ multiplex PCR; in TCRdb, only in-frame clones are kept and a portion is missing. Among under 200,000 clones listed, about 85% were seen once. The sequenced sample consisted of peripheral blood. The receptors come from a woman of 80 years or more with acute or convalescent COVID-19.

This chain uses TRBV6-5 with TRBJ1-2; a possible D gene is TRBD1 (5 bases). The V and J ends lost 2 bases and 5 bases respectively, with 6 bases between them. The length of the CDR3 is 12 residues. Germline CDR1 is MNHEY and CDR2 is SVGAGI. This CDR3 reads CASSYGAYGYTF. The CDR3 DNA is TGTGCCAGCAGTTACGGGGCATATGGCTACACCTTC.

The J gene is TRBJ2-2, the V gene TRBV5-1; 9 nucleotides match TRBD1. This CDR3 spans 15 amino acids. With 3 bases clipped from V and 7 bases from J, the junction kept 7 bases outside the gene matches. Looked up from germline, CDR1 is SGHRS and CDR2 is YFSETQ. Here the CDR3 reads CASSWTGQGGGELFF. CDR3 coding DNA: TGCGCCAGCAGCTGGACGGGACAGGGTGGCGGGGAGCTGTTTTTT. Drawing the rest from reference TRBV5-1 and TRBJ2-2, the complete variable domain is KAGVTQTPRYLIKTRGQQVTLSCSPISGHRSVSWYQQTPGQGLQFLFEYFSETQRNKGNFPGRFSGRQFSNSRSEMNVSTLELGDSALYLCASSWTGQGGGELFFGEGSRLTVL.